The 27 T cell receptor beta chains below all came from one sample that was sequenced in a study of T cells after yellow fever vaccination. TCRdb called the 5' RACE reads again in MiXCR, with one record for every CDR3 protein. The sample yields approximately 85,000 distinct CDR3 sequences, more than 10% seen once. Specimen: CD8+ T cells not binding an NS4B(214-222) dextramer, sorted from PBMCs, collected less than 25 days after the first yellow fever vaccination. The receptors come from a man between 18 and 29 years old who received the YFV17D yellow fever vaccine.

This clonotype was seen only a few times. J is TRBJ2-2 and V is TRBV7-6; TRBD1 is a possible D gene (7 bases). Germline CDR1 and CDR2: SGHVS and FNYEAQ. Trimming cost V 4 bases and J 7 bases, with 16 bases left between them. The CDR3 has 15 residues. The chain's CDR3 is CASSSPGGGGGELFF. The CDR3 DNA sequence: TGTGCCAGCAGCTCCCCAGGGGGAGGCGGCGGGGAGCTGTTTTTT. The full variable domain, rest sourced from reference TRBV7-6 and TRBJ2-2, is GAGVSQSPRYKVTKRGQDVALRCDPISGHVSLYWYRQALGQGPEFLTYFNYEAQQDKSGLPNDRFSAERPEGSISTLTIQRTEQRDSAMYRCASSSPGGGGGELFFGEGSRLTVL.

This clonotype was detected a few times. The J gene is TRBJ2-2, the V gene TRBV9; 8 bases align to TRBD1. The CDR3 spans 15 residues. The germline CDR1 and CDR2 sequences are SGDLS and YYNGEE. V was pared by 3 bases and J by 6 bases, with 7 bases of the junction left unmatched. In DNA form, the CDR3 reads TGTGCCAGCAGCGCCGGGACAGGAGCCTCCGGGGAGCTGTTTTTT. Translation: CASSAGTGASGELFF.

V usage is TRBV4-1 and J usage is TRBJ1-6; D is unresolved. The V and J ends lost 0 bases and 8 bases respectively, with 8 bases between them. Germline V gene data show CDR1 as MGHRA and CDR2 as YSYEKL. This CDR3 has 14 residues. DNA of the CDR3: TGCGCCAGCAGCCAAGAAAACTCCTATTCACCCCTCCACTTT. This gives the protein CASSQENSYSPLHF.

This clonotype was counted at least ten times. The rearrangement uses TRBV12-3 or TRBV12-4 and TRBJ1-6; no clear D. The CDR3 runs 15 residues. Between the trimmed V and J ends, which lost 5 bases and 2 bases, there was a span of 10 bases. DNA for the CDR3: TGTGCCAGCAGTCTCGGCGGGACCTATAATTCACCCCTCCACTTT. Translation gives CASSLGGTYNSPLHF.

V and J are TRBV20-1 and TRBJ2-7, with 8 bases identical to TRBD1. CDR3 length equals 13 residues. The V gene's germline CDR1 is DFQATT and CDR2 SNEGSKA (reference sequence). Trimming cost V 5 bases and J 3 bases; bases outside gene matches: 6. The CDR3 region has the DNA TGCAGTGCTGACGGACAGGGTTTCTACGAGCAGTACTTC. This sequence encodes CSADGQGFYEQYF.

The chain uses TRBV19 and TRBJ2-1, with D possibly matching TRBD2 (6 bases). Germline V lookup: CDR1 LNHDA, CDR2 SQIVND (reference sequence). The V and J ends lost 6 bases and 4 bases respectively, with 25 bases between them. This CDR3 contains 18 residues. For the CDR3, the DNA is TGTGCCAGTAGCGAGAAAGGCCTAGCGATCTATAAATACAATGAGCAGTTCTTC. It yields the protein CASSEKGLAIYKYNEQFF.

The genes are TRBV18 and TRBJ2-1, with 9 bases fitting TRBD1. The V gene end was trimmed by 5 bases and the J gene end by 6 bases; junction bases not matched to a gene: 5. This CDR3 has 14 amino acids. Germline V lookup: CDR1 KGHSH, CDR2 LQKENI. In DNA form, the CDR3 reads TGTGCCAGCTCAAATCAGGACAGGGGCAATGAGCAGTTCTTC. This sequence encodes CASSNQDRGNEQFF.

The chain uses TRBV7-9 and TRBJ2-7; D is uncertain. V lost 8 bases and J 5 bases, leaving 10 bases between the germline ends. CDR3 length: 11 residues. The germline CDR1 and CDR2 sequences are SEHNR and FQNEAQ (reference sequence). The CDR3 region is CASPTENEQYV. The CDR3, as DNA: TGTGCCAGCCCGACCGAGAACGAGCAGTACGTC.

This clonotype was observed a handful of times. CDR3 DNA: TGTGCCAGCAGCTGGAGCTCTGGGGCCAACGTCCTGACTTTC. Translating it yields CASSWSSGANVLTF. J is TRBJ2-6 and V is TRBV6-1; D unresolved. The length of the CDR3 is 14 residues. Trimming removed 6 bases at V and 0 bases at J, with 6 bases between. CDR1 is MNHNS and CDR2 is SASEGT in the germline V gene.

The chain links TRBV15 to TRBJ1-1; D unclear. This CDR3 contains 13 residues. V was cut by 3 bases and J by 6 bases, with 11 bases left in between. CDR1 is LNHNV and CDR2 is YYDKDF in the germline V gene (reference sequence). The CDR3 nucleotides are TGTGCCACCAGCAGTCCGGGGAGGTCTGAAGCTTTCTTT. Translated: CATSSPGRSEAFF.

This sequence joins TRBV28 and TRBJ2-1; 8 bases are shared with TRBD2. With 3 bases clipped from V and 0 bases from J, the junction kept 7 bases outside the gene matches. The CDR3 covers 17 residues. Per germline, CDR1 MDHEN and CDR2 SYDVKM. As DNA, the CDR3 is TGTGCCAGCAGTTTCCGGCCGGGGGGGCACTCCTACAATGAGCAGTTCTTC. Its translation is CASSFRPGGHSYNEQFF.

A few counts support this clonotype. The rearrangement joins TRBV6-5 to TRBJ2-5; D call uncertain. This CDR3 is built from 12 residues. In germline, CDR1 is MNHEY, CDR2 SVGAGI. The V gene lost 5 bases and the J gene lost 7 bases, with 11 bases spanning the gap. This CDR3 reads CASSGPERTQYF. As DNA, the CDR3 is TGTGCCAGCAGTGGCCCGGAGAGGACCCAGTACTTC.

There are a few counts of this clonotype. This CDR3 reads CSVAADSSEAFF. CDR3 bases: TGCAGCGTTGCAGCCGACAGTTCTGAAGCTTTCTTT. The chain joins TRBV29-1 to TRBJ1-1; perhaps TRBD1 as D (5 bases). The CDR3 contains 12 residues. CDR1 and CDR2 from the germline V gene are SQVTM and ANQGSEA. Trimming shortened V by 4 bases and J by 6 bases, and 12 bases separated the two germline ends.

This clonotype appeared a few times. The CDR3: CASSLSGEEQYF. The CDR3, as DNA: TGCGCCAGCAGCTTGTCCGGAGAGGAGCAGTACTTC. The chain carries TRBV5-1 and TRBJ2-7; D is ambiguous. The CDR3 has 12 amino acids. From germline, CDR1 is SGHRS and CDR2 YFSETQ. V lost 1 base and J lost 7, with 9 bases in between.

This sequence joins TRBV7-9 and TRBJ2-7; D is uncertain. CDR3 length: 12 amino acids. V dropped 5 bases and J dropped 0 bases, with 5 bases sitting between them. CDR1 and CDR2 from the germline V gene are SEHNR and FQNEAQ (reference sequence). The CDR3 loop reads CASSAPSYEQYF. As DNA, the CDR3 is TGTGCCAGCAGCGCCCCCTCCTACGAGCAGTACTTC.

The J gene is TRBJ2-3, the V gene TRBV5-6; weak D call: TRBD1 (5 bases). CDR3 length: 13 amino acids. Germline values: CDR1 SGHDT, CDR2 YYEEEE. The V end was cut by 2 bases, the J end by 2 bases, with 6 bases between. The CDR3 loop reads CASSFGATDTQYF. The DNA of the CDR3 is TGTGCCAGCAGCTTTGGGGCCACAGATACGCAGTATTTT.

This clonotype was counted a few times. The gene calls are TRBV4-1 and TRBJ2-7, with 7 bases identical to TRBD1. With 3 bases clipped from V and 1 base from J, the junction kept 3 bases outside the gene matches. This CDR3 contains 14 residues. The germline gives CDR1 MGHRA, CDR2 YSYEKL. The CDR3 nucleotides are TGCGCCAGCAGCCAGGTGGGACAGTCCTACGAGCAGTACGTC. The encoded protein is CASSQVGQSYEQYV.

This clonotype was seen ten or more times. The chain's CDR3 is CASKFQGAYEQYV. The CDR3 nucleotides read TGTGCCAGCAAGTTCCAGGGGGCCTACGAGCAGTACGTC. The chain recombines TRBV28 with TRBJ2-7; the match to TRBD1 covers 7 bases. The CDR3 loop spans 13 amino acids. Germline V CDR1 and CDR2: MDHEN, SYDVKM. V shed 7 bases, J shed 2 bases, and the junction held 5 bases outside the gene matches.

In this sample, this clonotype turned up many times. The rearrangement uses TRBV29-1 and TRBJ2-2; the D is unclear. The CDR3 is made up of 15 amino acids. The V end was cut by 0 bases, the J end by 0 bases, with 8 bases between. Germline lookup yields CDR1 SQVTM and CDR2 ANQGSEA. The CDR3 DNA reads as TGCAGCGTTGAAGATAGGGCAGCGAACACCGGGGAGCTGTTTTTT. Translating it yields CSVEDRAANTGELFF.

The CDR3, as DNA: TGTGCCAGCAGTGGGGGACACTACAATGAAAAACTGTTTTTT. Translated, it gives CASSGGHYNEKLFF. The chain links TRBV25-1 to TRBJ1-4; a weak D match, TRBD1 (6 bases). Germline V CDR1 and CDR2: MGHDK, SYGVNS. The CDR3 runs to 14 residues. The ends were cut back, 4 bases at V and 5 bases at J, with 11 bases in the middle. Drawing the rest from reference TRBV25-1 and TRBJ1-4, the complete variable domain is EADIYQTPRYLVIGTGKKITLECSQTMGHDKMYWYQQDPGMELHLIHYSYGVNSTEKGDLSSESTVSRIRTEHFPLTLESARPSHTSQYLCASSGGHYNEKLFFGSGTQLSVL.

This clonotype was found a few times. The chain is built from TRBV4-1 and TRBJ2-7; the D gene is possibly TRBD2 (6 bases). This CDR3 is built from 15 residues. V was pared by 4 bases and J by 7 bases, with 20 bases between. Germline CDR1 MGHRA, CDR2 YSYEKL. DNA for the CDR3: TGCGCCAGCAGCCCTAGGTGGGGGTCCGGGAGTGAGCAGTACGTC. Residues: CASSPRWGSGSEQYV.

The sample holds a few counts of this clonotype. V gene TRBV5-1 combines with J gene TRBJ2-2, with D perhaps matching TRBD2 (5 bases). This CDR3 contains 17 residues. Germline V gene lookup returns CDR1 SGHRS and CDR2 YFSETQ. V was shortened by 1 base and J by 3 bases, with 16 bases between the two germline ends. The CDR3 spells CASSLRGLRPDTGELFF. The CDR3, as DNA: TGCGCCAGCAGCTTGCGGGGATTAAGACCAGACACCGGGGAGCTGTTTTTT. The full variable domain, rest sourced from reference TRBV5-1 and TRBJ2-2, is KAGVTQTPRYLIKTRGQQVTLSCSPISGHRSVSWYQQTPGQGLQFLFEYFSETQRNKGNFPGRFSGRQFSNSRSEMNVSTLELGDSALYLCASSLRGLRPDTGELFFGEGSRLTVL.

V usage is TRBV7-9 and J usage is TRBJ1-1; D is undetermined. The germline V gene has CDR1 SEHNR and CDR2 FQNEAQ (reference sequence). Trimming removed 5 bases at V and 6 bases at J, with 13 bases between. This CDR3 contains 13 residues. Here the CDR3 reads CASSPRVQAEAFF. The CDR3 nucleotides are TGTGCCAGCAGCCCGAGGGTGCAGGCTGAAGCTTTCTTT.

This clonotype was seen a few times. The CDR3 nucleotides are TGTGCCAGCAGCGGCCAGGACGGAAAAGCGGAGAAACTGTTTTTT. Translating it yields CASSGQDGKAEKLFF. This chain joins TRBV7-6 and TRBJ1-4; D gene ambiguous. Trimming removed 5 bases from V and 11 bases from J, with 21 bases in between. CDR1 is SGHVS and CDR2 is FNYEAQ in the germline V gene. The CDR3 loop spans 15 amino acids.

The sample holds many counts of this clonotype. The chain couples TRBV15 to TRBJ2-3; 9 nucleotides line up with TRBD2. This CDR3 is 17 amino acids long. Germline V lookup: CDR1 LNHNV, CDR2 YYDKDF (reference sequence). Losses at the gene ends were 1 base for V and 5 bases for J; bases not matched to a gene: 10. The CDR3 spells CATSRVPSGGRGDTQYF. Written as DNA, the CDR3 is TGTGCCACCAGCAGAGTACCCAGCGGGGGGCGGGGAGATACGCAGTATTTT.

This clonotype was counted only a few times. The V gene is TRBV28, the J gene TRBJ2-1; TRBD2 matches 9 bases. This CDR3 has 16 amino acids. Germline CDR1 reads MDHEN; CDR2 reads SYDVKM. V gave up 5 bases and J gave up 8 bases; unmatched junction bases: 13. Here the CDR3 reads CASSLRRRGGVDEQFF. The CDR3 nucleotides are TGTGCCAGCAGTCTCCGGAGGCGGGGGGGCGTCGATGAGCAGTTCTTC.

This clonotype was seen more than once but under ten times. The chain has TRBV29-1 and TRBJ2-3; weak D call: TRBD2 (6 bases). In germline, CDR1 is SQVTM, CDR2 ANQGSEA. The CDR3 is made up of 14 amino acids. V lost 1 base and J lost 2, with 10 bases in between. The CDR3 DNA is TGCAGCGTTGAAGCGGGGGACCTCACAGATACGCAGTATTTT. The encoded protein is CSVEAGDLTDTQYF.